Listed below are T cell receptor beta chains from one sample, sequenced in a study of Graves' ophthalmopathy and Graves' hyperthyroidism. TCRdb ran MiXCR on the multiplex PCR reads and lists one entry per CDR3 protein. The sample includes hundreds of thousands of distinct CDR3 sequences, roughly 21% of them seen just once. The sequencing input was peripheral blood. The receptors shown here come from a woman younger than 30 with stable Graves' hyperthyroidism. CDR3s include the opening cysteine and the closing phenylalanine or tryptophan. The D gene is left open where the match is weak. Size is stated for part of the rows, as once, few or many counts, or as a class when the clone is expanded.

d_gene | abundance | j_gene | v_gene | len | CDR3aa | CDR3nt
TRBD1 | many | TRBJ2-7 | TRBV20-1 | 15 | CSARDPRDSPYEQYF | TGCAGTGCTAGAGATCCCCGGGACAGTCCCTACGAGCAGTACTTC
NA | many | TRBJ2-2 | TRBV29-1 | 14 | CSVYRDSTTGELFF | TGCAGCGTATACAGGGATTCGACCACCGGGGAGCTGTTTTTT
NA | NA | TRBJ2-5 | TRBV28 | 16 | CASSLVGGGTQETQYF | TGTGCCAGCAGCTTAGTCGGCGGGGGCACCCAAGAGACCCAGTACTTC
NA | NA | TRBJ1-2 | TRBV6-1 | 14 | CASSSTASNYGYTF | TGTGCCAGCAGCTCGACAGCCTCCAATTATGGCTACACCTTC
TRBD1 | many | TRBJ2-7 | TRBV11-1 | 17 | CASSSTPARQGNYEQYF | TGTGCCAGCAGTTCAACGCCTGCCAGACAGGGGAACTACGAGCAGTACTTC
TRBD2 | NA | TRBJ2-2 | TRBV12-3/TRBV12-4 | 16 | CASSRLAGLYTGELFF | TGTGCCAGCAGCAGACTAGCGGGACTCTACACCGGGGAGCTGTTTTTT
NA | many | TRBJ1-2 | TRBV5-5 | 15 | CASSLMWAPSYGYTF | TGTGCCAGCAGCTTGATGTGGGCGCCCAGCTATGGCTACACCTTC
TRBD1 | many | TRBJ2-7 | TRBV6-5 | 15 | CASRTGTGGRNEQYF | TGTGCCAGCAGAACTGGGACAGGGGGAAGAAACGAGCAGTACTTC
NA | many | TRBJ2-7 | TRBV18 | 14 | CASSPAPDYAEQYF | TGTGCCAGCTCACCAGCCCCGGATTACGCCGAGCAGTACTTC
TRBD2 | NA | TRBJ2-2 | TRBV6-5 | 15 | CASRISGADTGELFF | TGTGCCAGCAGGATAAGCGGGGCAGACACCGGGGAGCTGTTTTTT
TRBD1 | many | TRBJ2-5 | TRBV12-3/TRBV12-4 | 15 | CASSPTGQGGETQYF | TGTGCCAGCAGCCCTACGGGACAGGGAGGGGAGACCCAGTACTTC
TRBD1 | many | TRBJ1-2 | TRBV6-1 | 15 | CASRLPETGGSSYTF | TGTGCCAGCAGACTCCCCGAGACAGGGGGCTCCAGCTACACCTTC
NA | NA | TRBJ2-7 | TRBV4-3 | 15 | CASSQLYRDPREQYF | TGCGCCAGCAGCCAACTCTACAGGGACCCACGCGAGCAGTACTTC
NA | many | TRBJ2-5 | TRBV29-1 | 13 | CSVSGIPQETQYF | TGCAGCGTTAGCGGAATCCCCCAAGAGACCCAGTACTTC
TRBD1 | many | TRBJ1-5 | TRBV24-1 | 15 | CATSGQGSDNQPQHF | TGTGCCACCAGTGGACAGGGGAGCGACAATCAGCCCCAGCATTTT
NA | many | TRBJ2-5 | TRBV25-1 | 16 | CASSESAQGGAETQYF | TGTGCCAGCAGTGAGTCGGCACAGGGAGGGGCCGAGACCCAGTACTTC
NA | NA | TRBJ2-2 | TRBV10-3 | 14 | CAIRDSANTGELFF | TGTGCCATCAGGGACAGTGCAAACACCGGGGAGCTGTTTTTT
NA | many | TRBJ1-2 | TRBV20-1 | 13 | CSARDGRDYGYTF | TGCAGTGCTAGAGATGGGAGGGACTATGGCTACACCTTC
NA | many | TRBJ1-2 | TRBV9 | 14 | CASSPGTPTYGYTF | TGTGCCAGCAGCCCCGGGACGCCTACTTATGGCTACACCTTC
TRBD1 | NA | TRBJ1-2 | TRBV18 | 14 | CASSPDGQGNGYTF | TGTGCCAGCTCACCAGACGGACAGGGGAATGGCTACACCTTC
TRBD2 | many | TRBJ2-7 | TRBV6-1 | 15 | CASTTTKRGPIEQYF | TGTGCCAGCACCACGACCAAGCGGGGGCCCATAGAGCAGTACTTC
NA | NA | TRBJ2-7 | TRBV5-5 | 12 | CACSLAGGEQYF | TGTGCCTGCAGCTTGGCCGGTGGCGAGCAGTACTTC
NA | NA | TRBJ1-2 | TRBV3-1 | 13 | CASSQDNLVGYTF | TGTGCCAGCAGCCAAGACAATCTCGTCGGCTACACCTTC
TRBD1 | NA | TRBJ2-7 | TRBV12-3/TRBV12-4 | 14 | CASSLVGTGGEQYF | TGTGCCAGCAGTTTAGTGGGGACAGGGGGAGAGCAGTACTTC
NA | few | TRBJ1-2 | TRBV30 | 13 | CAWSLGPLYGYTF | TGTGCCTGGAGTCTCGGTCCGCTCTATGGCTACACCTTC
NA | many | TRBJ2-7 | TRBV29-1 | 12 | CSVTGASYEQYF | TGCAGCGTAACCGGGGCCTCCTACGAGCAGTACTTC
NA | many | TRBJ2-7 | TRBV29-1 | 13 | CSVVGVTNYEQYF | TGCAGCGTTGTGGGGGTGACCAACTACGAGCAGTACTTC
NA | NA | TRBJ1-1 | TRBV9 | 15 | CASSTRAGMNTEAFF | TGTGCCAGCAGCACCCGGGCAGGGATGAACACTGAAGCTTTCTTT
TRBD1 | NA | TRBJ1-2 | TRBV27 | 12 | CASSPTGGGYTF | TGTGCCAGCAGTCCGACAGGGGGCGGCTACACCTTC
NA | many | TRBJ1-1 | TRBV3-1 | 13 | CASSHQDNTEAFF | TGTGCCAGCAGCCACCAGGATAACACTGAAGCTTTCTTT
NA | many | TRBJ1-1 | TRBV7-3 | 13 | CASSLPGVGEAFF | TGTGCCAGCAGCCTCCCTGGGGTGGGTGAAGCTTTCTTT
NA | once | TRBJ2-5 | TRBV7-8 | 14 | CASSPDGPQETQYF | TGTGCCAGCAGCCCCGACGGGCCCCAAGAGACCCAGTACTTC
NA | many | TRBJ1-5 | TRBV2 | 16 | CASSPPDKYSNQPQHF | TGTGCCAGCTCGCCCCCGGACAAATATAGCAATCAGCCCCAGCATTTT
TRBD1 | many | TRBJ2-7 | TRBV2 | 15 | CASSVSGQGAGEQYF | TGTGCCAGCAGCGTTTCGGGACAGGGGGCGGGGGAGCAGTACTTC
TRBD2 | many | TRBJ2-7 | TRBV28 | 19 | CASSLYGGGLAGISYEQYF | TGTGCCAGCAGTTTATATGGGGGGGGACTAGCGGGCATCTCCTACGAGCAGTACTTC
TRBD1 | many | TRBJ1-2 | TRBV7-2 | 19 | CASSCQFRDREKGDYGYTF | TGTGCCAGCAGCTGCCAATTCCGGGACAGGGAAAAAGGAGACTATGGCTACACCTTC
NA | many | TRBJ1-2 | TRBV20-1 | 13 | CSATRVDGYGYTF | TGCAGTGCTACCAGGGTAGACGGCTATGGCTACACCTTC
NA | NA | TRBJ1-1 | TRBV12-3/TRBV12-4 | 14 | CASSSRSSNTEAFF | TGTGCCAGCAGTTCCAGGTCCTCTAACACTGAAGCTTTCTTT
NA | NA | TRBJ2-7 | TRBV6-5 | 14 | CASSYGSSSYEQYF | TGTGCCAGCAGTTACGGGTCAAGCTCCTACGAGCAGTACTTC
NA | many | TRBJ2-2 | TRBV7-8 | 16 | CASSLVSNLVAGELFF | TGTGCCAGCAGCTTAGTTTCTAACCTAGTTGCCGGGGAGCTGTTTTTT
TRBD2 | many | TRBJ2-5 | TRBV11-2 | 15 | CASSFRRTSQETQYF | TGTGCCAGCAGCTTTAGGAGGACTAGTCAAGAGACCCAGTACTTC
NA | many | TRBJ1-5 | TRBV6-5 | 14 | CASSYLGDNQPQHF | TGTGCCAGCAGTTATTTAGGGGACAATCAGCCCCAGCATTTT
NA | many | TRBJ1-5 | TRBV12-3/TRBV12-4 | 15 | CASGRGVLSNQPQHF | TGTGCCAGCGGCCGGGGGGTACTTAGCAATCAGCCCCAGCATTTT
NA | NA | TRBJ1-5 | TRBV27 | 15 | CASSLSGTSNQPQHF | TGTGCCAGCAGTTTATCCGGGACTAGCAATCAGCCCCAGCATTTT
NA | many | TRBJ1-3 | TRBV5-1 | 16 | CASSLSGGSSGNTIYF | TGCGCCAGCAGCTTGTCCGGGGGAAGCTCTGGAAACACCATATATTTT
TRBD1 | NA | TRBJ1-2 | TRBV12-3/TRBV12-4 | 14 | CASRGQGQSYGYTF | TGTGCCAGCAGGGGACAGGGTCAATCCTATGGCTACACCTTC
NA | many | TRBJ1-2 | TRBV20-1 | 14 | CSATEARGLYGYTF | TGCAGTGCTACCGAGGCCAGGGGACTTTATGGCTACACCTTC
TRBD2 | many | TRBJ2-7 | TRBV20-1 | 13 | CSARGREDYEQYF | TGCAGTGCTAGAGGGCGGGAGGACTACGAGCAGTACTTC
NA | NA | TRBJ2-5 | TRBV12-3/TRBV12-4 | 15 | CASSSTDKGMETQYF | TGTGCCAGCAGTTCCACCGACAAGGGGATGGAGACCCAGTACTTC
NA | NA | TRBJ2-5 | TRBV28 | 15 | CASSPTLASGETQYF | TGTGCCAGCAGTCCAACACTAGCATCTGGGGAGACCCAGTACTTC
TRBD1 | few | TRBJ2-7 | TRBV11-1 | 15 | CASSLMGQGPYEQYF | TGTGCCAGCAGCTTAATGGGACAGGGTCCCTACGAGCAGTACTTC